This T cell receptor beta chain was documented in a study of blood T cell repertoires in COVID-19. Study overall: PBMCs, B-cell-depleted T cells, or T cells were the source of the cDNA or gDNA that made up the material.

Clinical history reported by participants formed the basis on which cohorts were assigned. For recovered donors of Cohort 3, there were two negative PCRs, clearance, or symptom resolution. The CDR3 totals 16 residues. CDR1 and CDR2 (germline): SGHAT, FQNNGV. Losses at the gene ends were 4 bases for V and 11 bases for J; bases not matched to a gene: 11. Per the authors' pipeline: It was from reference gene primer amplification that nucleated cell counts were estimated. Some clones are missing from TCRdb's copy, which holds only in-frame ones; the method was immunoSEQ multiplex PCR. V and J calls and clone size are those listed in that table; D and trimming were worked out from the DNA. The table lists around 300,000 clones, 85% to 90% of them singletons.

The J gene is TRBJ1-6, the V gene TRBV11-2; 10 bases align to TRBD1. The sequence was obtained from a woman aged 25 to 39 who had recovered from COVID-19. Sample: PBMCs or T cells enriched from blood (not recorded which). The CDR3 reads CASSSRDRGLGAPLHF. The CDR3 DNA is TGTGCCAGCAGCTCCCGGGACAGGGGCCTAGGAGCACCCCTCCACTTT.